This T cell receptor beta chain was captured by sequencing in a study of cytomegalovirus exposure and HLA in healthy donors. Study context: Clustering assigned around 77% of the 350 to 400 genotyped donors to the Caucasian-associated ancestry cluster.

The table lists this clone with a count of one. Its target is unknown. Whole-study findings and limits: There was a cluster of highly shared sequence variants that was likely a sequencing artifact. In vitro assays verified that three CMV-associated chains recognized CMV antigens specifically.

The primer mix had 60 Vbeta and 13 Jbeta primers. Clones were read by immunoSEQ multiplex PCR, and TCRdb kept only the in-frame ones, dropping some. The sample has about 72,000 clones; around 82% are singletons. J was trimmed by 7 bases and V by 1 base; bases with no gene match: 6. The CDR3 is 15 amino acids. From germline, CDR1 is SGHTA and CDR2 FQGNSA. This sequence was found in a man aged 18 to 35 in good health and CMV-seronegative. This chain links TRBV7-2 with TRBJ2-5; 10 bases are shared with TRBD2. The sample taken for sequencing was PBMCs. In nucleotides, the CDR3 is TGTGCCAGCAGCTTAGGCGGGACTAGCGAAGGGACCCAGTACTTC. Amino acids: CASSLGGTSEGTQYF. Based on the CDR3 plus reference TRBV7-2 and TRBJ2-5, the full variable domain is GAGVSQSPSNKVTEKGKDVELRCDPISGHTALYWYRQSLGQGLEFLIYFQGNSAPDKSGLPSDRFSAERTGGSVSTLTIQRTQQEDSAVYLCASSLGGTSEGTQYFGPGTRLLVL.